The clone carrying this T cell receptor beta chain was counted ten times or more. What it binds is unknown. Libraries for naive CD8 T cells, which were made from around 18,000 to 910,000 sorted cells, drew on 10%, 30% or 50% of the RNA. Sorting defined naive CD8 T cells as CD8+CD4-CCR7+CD45RA+. This sample is part of a study of molecular identifiers for immune sequencing clone quantification. General observations from the study: Spiked Jurkat TCR RNA equal to one cell could reportedly be picked out among one million naive cells.

MiXCR was run by TCRdb on the PCR reads, yielding one entry per CDR3 protein. The table includes under 600,000 distinct CDR3 sequences, roughly 26% detected once. Germline assignment: CDR1 MNHEY and CDR2 SVGAGI. With V trimmed by 0 bases and J by 7 bases, 10 bases remained unmatched. The CDR3 is 16 amino acids. The chain carries TRBV6-5 and TRBJ2-7; 9 nucleotides match TRBD1. Sequenced input: naive CD8+ T cells from blood, with Jurkat cell RNA spiked in. Subset meaning: FACS-sorted CD8+CD4-CCR7+CD45RA+ naive T cells. This clonotype originated in a human donor in good health. Some libraries in this study had Jurkat cell RNA spiked in. CDR3 coding DNA: TGTGCCAGCAGTTACTCCCCACAGGGGGCGAAGTTGGAGCAGTACTTC. It yields the protein CASSYSPQGAKLEQYF.